These T cell receptor beta chains were read from a single sample in a study of human T cells and chemical hapten exposure. Each CDR3 protein is one row after TCRdb ran MiXCR on the RACE reads. This table holds over 50,000 distinct CDR3 sequences, approximately 9.6% found once. Material: whole blood, obtained in connection with sensitization to the hapten diphenylcyclopropenone (DPC). The receptors were gathered from a woman aged 25 to 39 with alopecia areata. Some clones in this sample may be carry-over from other donors' samples. Each CDR3 is given with its conserved first and last residue. D genes are given only for firm matches. Only part of the rows carry a size: once, few, many, or a class if the clone is expanded.

J gene	clone size	V gene	D gene	CDR3 DNA	CDR3 protein
TRBJ1-1	many	TRBV18	TRBD1	TGTGCCAGCTCATTCGGGACAGGTATGAACACTGAAGCTTTCTTT	CASSFGTGMNTEAFF
TRBJ2-3	few	TRBV9	TRBD2	TGTGCCAGCAGCGTAGCTGGGGCGGGGGGAGATACGCAGTATTTT	CASSVAGAGGDTQYF
TRBJ1-4	-	TRBV15	-	TGTGCCACCAGCATGGGACGGCCAGGAATGCTGTTTTTT	CATSMGRPGMLFF
TRBJ2-1	-	TRBV28	TRBD2	TGTGCCAGCAGTTTATCCAGCGGGGCCTACAATGAGCAGTTCTTC	CASSLSSGAYNEQFF
TRBJ1-1	many	TRBV18	TRBD1	TGTGCCAGCTCACTCGGGACAGTCGCCCTGAACACTGAAGCTTTCTTT	CASSLGTVALNTEAFF
TRBJ1-3	few	TRBV3-1	-	TGTGCCAGCAGCCAAGGTAACAGCCCTGCTGGAAACACCATATATTTT	CASSQGNSPAGNTIYF
TRBJ2-1	many	TRBV3-1	-	TGTGCCAGCAGCCAAGGCCCTCGGGGGGCGAATGAGCAGTTCTTC	CASSQGPRGANEQFF
TRBJ2-3	few	TRBV20-1	-	TGCAGTGCTAGTCTGGTAGATACGCAGTATTTT	CSASLVDTQYF
TRBJ2-3	-	TRBV5-4	TRBD2	TGTGCCAGCAGCTTAGCGGGGGGTCAAGATACGCAGTATTTT	CASSLAGGQDTQYF
TRBJ2-3	many	TRBV29-1	-	TGCAGCGTTGAAGATAGGGCTACCAACACAGATACGCAGTATTTT	CSVEDRATNTDTQYF
TRBJ2-5	once	TRBV30	TRBD1	TGTGCCTGGAGTGGAGGGACAGGGGAAGAGACCCAGTACTTC	CAWSGGTGEETQYF
TRBJ2-7	few	TRBV5-4	TRBD1	TGTGCCAGCAGCTTGGGCGTTGGGACAGGGGTGTACGAGCAGTACTTC	CASSLGVGTGVYEQYF
TRBJ2-3	-	TRBV6-2/TRBV6-3	TRBD2	TGTGCCAGCAGTTCGCTACTAGCGGGGGGTCCAGATACGCAGTATTTT	CASSSLLAGGPDTQYF
TRBJ2-3	many	TRBV15	-	TGTGCCACCAGCAGAGGAATCGGCGGGGATTTCACAGATACGCAGTATTTT	CATSRGIGGDFTDTQYF
TRBJ1-1	few	TRBV20-1	-	TGCAGTGCTAGGTTGGACAGCTTGAACACTGAAGCTTTCTTT	CSARLDSLNTEAFF
TRBJ1-1	many	TRBV7-2	-	TGTGCCAGCAGCTTAGAGCAGGGGAGAGGGCGCACTGAAGCTTTCTTT	CASSLEQGRGRTEAFF
TRBJ2-5	-	TRBV5-6	-	TGTGCCAGCAGCTTTCCTGGCCAGGAGTTACGGAGGTCCGAAGAGACCCAGTACTTC	CASSFPGQELRRSEETQYF
TRBJ2-6	-	TRBV6-5	-	TGTGCCAGCCTCAGCTCTGGGGCCAACGTCCTGACTTTC	CASLSSGANVLTF
TRBJ2-7	-	TRBV27	-	TGTGCCAGCAGTCCCGGGCCAACCTACGAGCAGTACTTC	CASSPGPTYEQYF
TRBJ2-1	-	TRBV30	-	TGTGCCTGGAGCCACTACAATGAGCAGTTCTTC	CAWSHYNEQFF
TRBJ2-6	few	TRBV5-1	TRBD1	TGCGCCAGCAGCTTGGTCGGACAGGGGGCAATCATTGGGGCCAACGTCCTGACTTTC	CASSLVGQGAIIGANVLTF
TRBJ2-3	few	TRBV7-2	-	TGTGCCAGCAGCTTACAACACTCTAGAGATACGCAGTATTTT	CASSLQHSRDTQYF
TRBJ2-7	many	TRBV20-1	-	TGCAGTGCCCAAGAGATCTACGAGCAGTACTTC	CSAQEIYEQYF
TRBJ2-1	many	TRBV29-1	-	TGCAGCGTTGCTCTCTGGCAGGGCAATGAGCAGTTCTTC	CSVALWQGNEQFF
TRBJ1-1	few	TRBV27	-	TGTGCCACCAGTGAAAGGCCCTGGAATGAAGCTTTCTTT	CATSERPWNEAFF
TRBJ2-1	few	TRBV7-3	TRBD2	TGTGCCAGCAGCCGGGGGACTAGCGTTCCCGATGAGCAGTTCTTC	CASSRGTSVPDEQFF
TRBJ1-2	few	TRBV20-1	TRBD1	TGCAGAAGCTCTCCGGGACAGGGTTATGGCTACACCTTC	CRSSPGQGYGYTF
TRBJ2-3	-	TRBV10-3	-	TGTGCCATCCAGGAGTATAGCACAGATACGCAGTATTTT	CAIQEYSTDTQYF
TRBJ2-3	-	TRBV6-6	-	TGTGCCAGCAGTGACCCAGGTCAAGGGTTTCGGGTCACAGATACGCAGTATTTT	CASSDPGQGFRVTDTQYF
TRBJ2-6	few	TRBV12-3/TRBV12-4	TRBD1	TGTGCCAGCAGTTTATCAGGGGGCCTCTCTGGGGCCAACGTCCTGACTTTC	CASSLSGGLSGANVLTF
TRBJ2-3	medium-sized	TRBV5-1	-	TGCGCCAGCAGCACGGACTACAGCACAGATACGCAGTATTTT	CASSTDYSTDTQYF
TRBJ2-1	-	TRBV19	TRBD2	TGTGCCAGTAGTACAATACTAGCGGGGGCCGAGATATACAATGAGCAGTTCTTC	CASSTILAGAEIYNEQFF
TRBJ1-4	-	TRBV29-1	-	TGCAGCGTTGATGCCGGGGGAAGGACTAATGAAAAACTGTTTTTT	CSVDAGGRTNEKLFF
TRBJ2-1	-	TRBV2	TRBD1	TGTGCCAGCAGTGAAGTGACAGGGGGATACAATGAGCAGTTCTTC	CASSEVTGGYNEQFF
TRBJ1-2	few	TRBV6-5	-	TGTGCCAGCAGTTACGGGAGTTCATCGGGTGGCTACACCTTC	CASSYGSSSGGYTF
TRBJ2-1	few	TRBV5-6	-	TGTGCCAGCAGCGAGGTGTGGGGCGCGCCCTACAATGAGCAGTTCTTC	CASSEVWGAPYNEQFF
TRBJ1-5	-	TRBV12-3/TRBV12-4	TRBD1	TGTGCCAGCAGCCCCTCAGGGGGCCATCAGCCCCAGCATTTT	CASSPSGGHQPQHF
TRBJ1-6	few	TRBV5-6	-	TGTGCCAGCAGCCCCTGGACCTATAATTCACCCCTCCACTTT	CASSPWTYNSPLHF
TRBJ2-7	few	TRBV28	-	TGTGCCAGCAGTCCTCGGACCGCCGGCACCCACGAGCAGTACTTC	CASSPRTAGTHEQYF
TRBJ1-5	-	TRBV6-5	-	TGTGCCAGCAGCGAGGGAAACAATCAGCCCCAGCATTTT	CASSEGNNQPQHF
TRBJ1-1	few	TRBV5-1	-	TGCGCCAGCAGCCGAACCGGGGAAGGCCTGCTTTATTTT	CASSRTGEGLLYF
TRBJ2-2	few	TRBV4-3	TRBD2	TGCGCCAGCAGCCAAGGGGCTCACAGGGGACTAGCGGGGGCTACGAACACCGGGGAGCTGTTTTTT	CASSQGAHRGLAGATNTGELFF
TRBJ2-1	few	TRBV9	-	TGTGCCAGCTCCGGACCGTACTCCTACAATGAGCAGTTCTTC	CASSGPYSYNEQFF
TRBJ1-2	few	TRBV4-1	-	TGCGCCAGCAGCCAAGAAGCATCAGTCCCTGTTGGCTACACCTTC	CASSQEASVPVGYTF
TRBJ2-7	-	TRBV7-2	-	TGTGCCAGCAGCGCGAACCTCAGGGGAAGGGACGAGCAGTACTTC	CASSANLRGRDEQYF
TRBJ1-2	few	TRBV10-3	-	TGTGCCATCAGTTCGGGGGACCTCAGAGGCGGCTACAACTTC	CAISSGDLRGGYNF
TRBJ2-3	many	TRBV12-3/TRBV12-4	TRBD2	TGTGCCAGCAGCCACGGGGGGATTCCAGACACAGATACGCAGTATTTT	CASSHGGIPDTDTQYF
TRBJ2-3	few	TRBV28	TRBD2	TGTGCCAGCAGGGGTAGCGGGGGAGGCACAGATACGCAGTATTTT	CASRGSGGGTDTQYF
TRBJ1-1	medium-sized	TRBV6-1	-	TGTGCCAGCAGTGAAGCGGAGGGGCAGGGGTCGGGTGAAGCTTTCTTT	CASSEAEGQGSGEAFF
TRBJ2-7	-	TRBV7-6	-	TGTGCCAGCAGCGCAGCTGCGGGTTCGCAGTACTTC	CASSAAAGSQYF
TRBJ1-2	few	TRBV5-4	-	TGTGCCAGCAGCCAGGGACGGGGAAACTATGGCTACACCTTC	CASSQGRGNYGYTF
TRBJ2-1	few	TRBV12-3/TRBV12-4	-	TGTGCCAGCAGTTCCACAGGGTACGGTGAGCAGTTCTTC	CASSSTGYGEQFF
TRBJ2-5	few	TRBV7-6	TRBD2	TGTGCCAGCAGCCCAAGCGGGGGGCCCTGGGAGACCCAGTACTTC	CASSPSGGPWETQYF
TRBJ2-7	few	TRBV6-5	-	TGTGCCAGCAGTCGAACCGATCTTACCGAGCAGTACTTC	CASSRTDLTEQYF
TRBJ1-6	-	TRBV13	TRBD1	TGTGCCAGCAGCTTGGGACAGTATAATTCACCCCTCCACTTT	CASSLGQYNSPLHF
TRBJ2-7	many	TRBV20-1	-	TGCAGTGCTAGAACAGGGATCCACGAGCAGTACTTC	CSARTGIHEQYF
TRBJ2-4	-	TRBV4-1	-	TGCGCCAGCAGCCAAGAAGCCCCTATAAACAAAAACATTCAGTACTTC	CASSQEAPINKNIQYF
TRBJ1-5	few	TRBV12-3/TRBV12-4	-	TGTGCCAGCAGTTGGGGTCAGCCCCAGCATTTT	CASSWGQPQHF
TRBJ2-2	-	TRBV3-1	-	TGTGCCAGCAGCGGCATCGGGGAGCTGTTTTTT	CASSGIGELFF